This T cell receptor beta chain stems from a study of blood T cells in healthy people across ages. The V segment lost 0 bases and the J segment 12 bases; nucleotides outside the gene matches: 15. The length of the CDR3 is 16 residues. CDR1 and CDR2 (germline): SGHRS, YFSETQ. Isolated PBMCs totaled at least 7 million in each sample. As concerns this clonotype: Its antigen is unidentified.

Then a second PCR, running about 6 to 12 cycles, was carried out with a sample-barcoded 5' primer and a J-beta primer mix. A single record per CDR3 protein comes from TCRdb applying MiXCR to the 5' RACE reads. The sample yields some 1.7 million distinct CDR3 sequences, 25% to 30% seen once. Whole-study results and caveats: Age brought a roughly linear fall in TCR beta diversity measured per million T cells. The unsorted PBMCs prevented any conclusive comparison of naive versus antigen-experienced cells.

The sequence derives from a woman aged 30 to 39 in good health. Sample: blood. J is TRBJ2-1 and V is TRBV5-1, with TRBD2 identical over 7 bases. CDR3 nucleotide sequence: TGCGCCAGCAGCTTGGCCTTTTTACAGGCGGGAGATTGGCAGTTCTTC. This gives the protein CASSLAFLQAGDWQFF.